The sequence of this TCR beta chain was determined in a study of metastatic and nonmetastatic thyroid tumors. About the research overall: Repertoire data that came from the blood and tumor or nodule tissue of malignant and benign thyroid patients were compared.

V was shortened by 6 bases and J by 5 bases, with 11 bases between the two germline ends. CDR3 length equals 13 residues. Germline V gene lookup returns CDR1 MNHEY and CDR2 SMNVEV (reference sequence). Regarding the study as a whole: Malignant thyroid tumors reportedly had TCR beta diversity that was significantly higher than in benign nodules, in blood and tumor.

Each patient came to thyroid surgery without any prior treatment (of any kind). Points on this clone: Antigen specificity is unknown.

TCRdb re-analyzed the PCR reads using MiXCR. Here the sample spans 15,000 to 20,000 clones, less than 30% being singletons. Sequencing used adjacent normal tissue. The chain combines TRBV27 with TRBJ1-5; D gene unclear. This receptor was identified in a female donor with papillary thyroid cancer or a benign thyroid nodule (not recorded which). Some clones in this sample may be carry-over from other donors' samples. The CDR3 loop reads CASRSDGYQPQHF. The CDR3 nucleotides are TGTGCCAGCAGATCCGACGGATATCAGCCCCAGCATTTT.